Listed below are T cell receptor beta chains from one sample, sequenced in a study of lymphopenia after photon versus proton radiotherapy. Profiled with immunoSEQ multiplex PCR; TCRdb holds only in-frame clones, not every one. In the table there are 60,000 to 75,000 clones, approximately 90% of which are singletons. Sequencing was performed on peripheral blood, taken from a patient treated with proton-based radiotherapy. All receptors derive from a man at least 80 years old with esophageal cancer. CDR3s include the opening cysteine and the closing phenylalanine or tryptophan. A D gene is named only where the DNA matches it firmly. Size is stated for part of the rows, as once, few or many counts, or as a class when the clone is expanded.

d_call clone_size j_call v_call cdr3_nt cdr3_aa
- medium-sized TRBJ2-7 TRBV7-6 TGTGCCAGCAGCTCGGGTCCCAACTACGAGCAGTACTTC CASSSGPNYEQYF
TRBD1 - TRBJ1-5 TRBV9 TGTGCCAGCAGCGTAGACGGCAGGGGGCCCAATCAGCCCCAGCATTTT CASSVDGRGPNQPQHF
- - TRBJ1-5 TRBV11-2 TGTGCCAGCAGCTTAGAACGGCATCAGCCCCAGCATTTT CASSLERHQPQHF
- - TRBJ2-2 TRBV18 TGTGCCAGCTCACCCGGGCAGACGAACACCGGGGAGCTGTTTTTT CASSPGQTNTGELFF
- - TRBJ2-5 TRBV5-4 TGTGCCAGCAGCTTGAGTTTGCCCCCTGCAATTTCCCAAGAGACCCAGTACTTC CASSLSLPPAISQETQYF
- - TRBJ2-1 TRBV19 TGTGCCAGTAGTGATGGTCTTCGGGGGTCCTACAATGAGCAGTTCTTC CASSDGLRGSYNEQFF
TRBD2 - TRBJ2-1 TRBV19 TGTGCCAGTAGTATTCTAGCGGGACGGCCGGGGCAGTTCTTC CASSILAGRPGQFF
- - TRBJ2-2 TRBV7-2 TGTGCCAGCAGCTTAAGTGGGGGTTCGAACACCGGGGAGCTGTTTTTT CASSLSGGSNTGELFF
TRBD2 - TRBJ2-4 TRBV28 TGTGCCAGCAGTTTACTACCCTACGGACTAGCGGGGACCGGGGGAGCCAAAAACATTCAGTACTTC CASSLLPYGLAGTGGAKNIQYF
TRBD1 few TRBJ2-7 TRBV5-6 TGTGCCAGCAGCTCCCTCGGGACAGCGGACTACGAGCAGTACTTC CASSSLGTADYEQYF
TRBD1 - TRBJ1-6 TRBV27 TGTGCCAGCAGTTCCAGGGGGACAGGCCTAGGGGATTCACCCCTCCACTTT CASSSRGTGLGDSPLHF
- - TRBJ1-2 TRBV2 TGTGCCAGCAGTGAACCAGGGGCTATCTATGGCTACACCTTC CASSEPGAIYGYTF
TRBD1 - TRBJ2-7 TRBV19 TGTGCCAGTACGACGTCTTCGAAGGGGGCCAACGAGCAGTACTTC CASTTSSKGANEQYF
- - TRBJ1-2 TRBV2 TGTGCCAGCTCCCCCCTAGGGGGCTATGGCTACACCTTC CASSPLGGYGYTF
TRBD2 - TRBJ2-2 TRBV19 TGTGCCAGTAGTCCTAGGACTAGCGGGAGGGGTTTTACCGGGGAGCTGTTTTTT CASSPRTSGRGFTGELFF
- - TRBJ2-7 TRBV7-3 TGTGCCAGCAGCTTAGTAGTGACTACGGGGGAGCAGTACTTC CASSLVVTTGEQYF
- few TRBJ1-2 TRBV6-5 TGTGCCAGCAGCCCGGGCCCCCATCGGGGCTACACCTTC CASSPGPHRGYTF
TRBD1 - TRBJ2-6 TRBV6-5 TGTGCCACCCAGGACAGGGCTGGGGCCAACGTCCTGACTTTC CATQDRAGANVLTF
- - TRBJ2-3 TRBV5-1 TGCGCCAGCAGCCTCAGGGGCAGGGATACGCAGTATTTT CASSLRGRDTQYF
- once TRBJ1-4 TRBV2 TGTGCCAGCAGTGAGCGGCAGCCGCTTGGGGTAAAACTGTTTTTT CASSERQPLGVKLFF
- - TRBJ2-7 TRBV28 TGTGCCAGCAGTTTGTCTCCTTCCTACGAGCAGTACTTC CASSLSPSYEQYF
TRBD1 once TRBJ2-7 TRBV10-2 TGCGCCAGCAGGGGAACCGGGACAGGGTCCCACGAGCAGTACTTC CASRGTGTGSHEQYF
TRBD2 - TRBJ2-3 TRBV27 TGTGCCAGCAGTCCTCTGGCGGGAGGGCCTCTGGATACGCAGTATTTT CASSPLAGGPLDTQYF
TRBD1 - TRBJ1-4 TRBV5-1 TGCGCCAGCAGCACCCGGACAGGGTATAATGAAAAACTGTTTTTT CASSTRTGYNEKLFF
- - TRBJ2-1 TRBV7-2 TGTGCCAGCAGCTTCGCCCGTGGGCAGTTCTTC CASSFARGQFF
- few TRBJ2-7 TRBV11-2 TGTGCCAGCAGCTTTCAATACGAGCAGTACTTC CASSFQYEQYF
TRBD2 - TRBJ2-1 TRBV11-2 TGTGCCAGCAGCTTAGTTGCTAGCGGGAGGCCCAGTAGTACCAATGAGCAGTTCTTC CASSLVASGRPSSTNEQFF
TRBD1 - TRBJ1-5 TRBV18 TGTGCCAGCTCTCCGGGACAGGGGCTTCGCGGAAATCAGCCCCAGCATTTT CASSPGQGLRGNQPQHF
TRBD2 once TRBJ2-5 TRBV5-1 TGCGCCAGCAGCCTCCGACTAGCGGAGAGACTCCAAGAGACCCAGTACTTC CASSLRLAERLQETQYF
- - TRBJ2-5 TRBV6-6 TGTGCCAGCAGTCCCCCATCAGACCAAGAGACCCAGTACTTC CASSPPSDQETQYF
- - TRBJ2-1 TRBV30 TGTGCCTGGAGTCGCGGGGAGCCGATCGGCTACAATGAGCAGTTCTTC CAWSRGEPIGYNEQFF
- - TRBJ2-1 TRBV19 TGTGCCAGTAGGTTGGGGCCAGGGGTGGGTAATGAGCAGTTCTTC CASRLGPGVGNEQFF
TRBD2 once TRBJ2-3 TRBV5-4 TGTGCCAGCAACCCATCGCGGGAGGGCCAGAAGCATACGCAGTATTTT CASNPSREGQKHTQYF
TRBD1 - TRBJ2-7 TRBV6-4 TGTGCCAGCAGTGTCGAGACAGGGACCGAGCAGTACTTC CASSVETGTEQYF
TRBD1 - TRBJ2-7 TRBV2 TGTGCCAGCAGTTCCCAGGACAGGGTCTACGAGCAGTACTTC CASSSQDRVYEQYF
TRBD1 - TRBJ1-2 TRBV6-5 TGTGCCAGCAGACCGGGACAGCTCTATGGCTACACCTTC CASRPGQLYGYTF
- - TRBJ2-5 TRBV11-2 TGTGCCAGCAGCCTGACCGAGACCCAGTACTTC CASSLTETQYF
- - TRBJ1-2 TRBV7-3 TGTGCCAGCAGCTCGGGACCTAACTATGGCTACACCTTC CASSSGPNYGYTF
- few TRBJ2-2 TRBV27 TGTGCCAGCAGTGACCCCGACCCGCACCCTGCGGAGCTGTTTTTT CASSDPDPHPAELFF
TRBD2 - TRBJ2-3 TRBV5-1 TGCGCCAGCAGCACCGAACCCTTGGGGGGGAGTTCGCAGTATTTT CASSTEPLGGSSQYF
TRBD2 - TRBJ2-3 TRBV10-2 TGCGCCAGCAGGGAGACTAGCGAAGGCACAGATACGCAGTATTTT CASRETSEGTDTQYF
- - TRBJ2-2 TRBV6-6 TGTGCCAGCACCCCCACACAAATGAACACCGGGGAGCTGTTTTTT CASTPTQMNTGELFF
- - TRBJ1-1 TRBV6-1 TGTGCCAGCAGTGGTCGCAGATTCACTGAAGCTTTCTTT CASSGRRFTEAFF
TRBD1 - TRBJ2-1 TRBV19 TGTGCCAGTAGTATTTTCCACGGACAGGGGGCGCGAAATGAGCAGTTCTTC CASSIFHGQGARNEQFF
- - TRBJ2-3 TRBV4-3 TGCGCCAGCAGCCAAGACGCCCATTTAGCGTCCCGCACAGATACGCAGTATTTT CASSQDAHLASRTDTQYF
- once TRBJ1-1 TRBV10-3 TGTGCCATCAGTTACAGGGATGACACTGAAGCTTTCTTT CAISYRDDTEAFF
- - TRBJ1-4 TRBV29-1 TGCAGCGTTGGGCGACCTAATGAAAAACTGTTTTTT CSVGRPNEKLFF
- - TRBJ2-7 TRBV18 TGTGCCAGCTCACCAAGGACAGACTACGAGCAGTACTTC CASSPRTDYEQYF